These T cell receptor beta chains were read from a single sample in a study of shared clonotypes between healthy human individuals. The assay was immunoSEQ multiplex PCR, and TCRdb's table has in-frame clones only and misses some. The repertoire holds roughly 500,000 clones, with roughly 80% as singletons. Sequences were obtained from PBMCs. The receptor set was obtained from a woman aged 40 to 49 in good health. Some clones in this sample may be carry-over from other donors' samples. CDR3s include the opening cysteine and the closing phenylalanine or tryptophan. The D gene is left open where the match is weak. Rows may omit the clone size; those that give it use once, few, many or a size class.

-,TRBD2,TRBV29-1,TRBJ2-1,CSLYGGGEQFF,TGCAGCCTCTATGGGGGGGGTGAGCAGTTCTTC
once,TRBD2,TRBV7-2,TRBJ2-1,CASSPGRTSGGYNEQFF,TGTGCCAGCAGCCCGGGACGGACTAGCGGGGGTTACAATGAGCAGTTCTTC
-,TRBD1,TRBV28,TRBJ2-7,CASSFRAQGQDRYEQYF,TGTGCCAGCAGTTTCCGCGCCCAGGGACAGGACCGCTACGAGCAGTACTTC
few,TRBD2,TRBV27,TRBJ2-7,CASSLSAGGLSYEQYF,TGTGCCAGCAGTTTATCGGCGGGAGGCCTCTCCTACGAGCAGTACTTC
-,-,TRBV25-1,TRBJ1-2,CASSEWGSPVAGYTF,TGTGCCAGCAGTGAATGGGGGTCTCCTGTGGCTGGCTACACCTTC
-,TRBD1,TRBV19,TRBJ2-3,CASRDRGKADTQYF,TGTGCCAGTAGGGACAGGGGGAAGGCAGATACGCAGTATTTT
-,TRBD1,TRBV19,TRBJ1-4,CASSILNRGLYEKLFF,TGTGCCAGTAGTATACTAAACAGGGGGCTGTATGAAAAACTGTTTTTT
-,-,TRBV5-4,TRBJ2-6,CASSLGGPGANVLTF,TGTGCCAGCAGCTTGGGGGGGCCTGGGGCCAACGTCCTGACTTTC
-,-,TRBV19,TRBJ2-5,CASSDQGRSQETQYF,TGTGCCAGTAGTGACCAGGGGCGCAGCCAAGAGACCCAGTACTTC
-,TRBD1,TRBV6-1,TRBJ2-7,CASNPGQGAYEQYF,TGTGCCAGCAACCCGGGACAGGGGGCGTACGAGCAGTACTTC
-,-,TRBV7-3,TRBJ2-2,CASSLYGTGELFF,TGTGCCAGCAGCTTATATGGGACCGGGGAGCTGTTTTTT